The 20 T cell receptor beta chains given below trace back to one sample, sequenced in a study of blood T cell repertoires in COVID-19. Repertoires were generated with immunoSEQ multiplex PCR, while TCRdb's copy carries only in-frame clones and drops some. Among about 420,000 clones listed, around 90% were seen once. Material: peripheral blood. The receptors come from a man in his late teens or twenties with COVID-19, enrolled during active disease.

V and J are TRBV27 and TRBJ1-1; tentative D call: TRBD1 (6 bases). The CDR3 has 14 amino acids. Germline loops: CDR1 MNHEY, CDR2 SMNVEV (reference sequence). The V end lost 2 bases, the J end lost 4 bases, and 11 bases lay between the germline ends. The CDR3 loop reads CASSLDRRATEAFF. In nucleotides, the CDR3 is TGTGCCAGCAGTTTAGACAGGCGGGCCACTGAAGCTTTCTTT.

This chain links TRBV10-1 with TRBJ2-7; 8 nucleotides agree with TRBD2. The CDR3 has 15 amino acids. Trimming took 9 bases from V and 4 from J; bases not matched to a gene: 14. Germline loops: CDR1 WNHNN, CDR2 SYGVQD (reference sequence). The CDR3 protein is CASSGPGLEGYEQYF. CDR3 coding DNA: TGCGCCAGTTCGGGACCGGGACTAGAAGGGTACGAGCAGTACTTC.

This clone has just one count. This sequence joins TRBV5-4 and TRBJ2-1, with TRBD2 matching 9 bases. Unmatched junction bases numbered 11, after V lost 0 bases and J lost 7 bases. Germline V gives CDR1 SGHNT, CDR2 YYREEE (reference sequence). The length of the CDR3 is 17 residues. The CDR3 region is CASSLEWWAGGLNEQFF. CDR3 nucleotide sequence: TGTGCCAGCAGCTTGGAATGGTGGGCGGGGGGGCTTAATGAGCAGTTCTTC.

CDR3: CASSILAGDFYEQYF. The CDR3 DNA is TGTGCCAGTAGTATACTAGCGGGGGACTTCTACGAGCAGTACTTC. V is TRBV19 and J is TRBJ2-7, with TRBD2 identical over 10 bases. Germline V CDR1 and CDR2: LNHDA, SQIVND (reference sequence). This CDR3 spans 15 amino acids. J was trimmed by 3 bases and V by 2 bases; bases with no gene match: 4.

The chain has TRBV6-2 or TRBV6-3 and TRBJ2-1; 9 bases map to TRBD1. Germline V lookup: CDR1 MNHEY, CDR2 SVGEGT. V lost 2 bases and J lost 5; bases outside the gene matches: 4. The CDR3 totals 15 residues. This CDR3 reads CASSYRTGEDNEQFF. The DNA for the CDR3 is TGTGCCAGCAGTTACCGGACAGGGGAAGACAATGAGCAGTTCTTC.

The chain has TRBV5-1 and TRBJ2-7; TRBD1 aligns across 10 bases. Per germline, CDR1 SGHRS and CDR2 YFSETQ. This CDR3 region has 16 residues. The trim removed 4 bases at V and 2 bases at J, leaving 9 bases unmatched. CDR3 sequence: CASSPRQGANPYEQYF. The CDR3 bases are TGCGCCAGCAGCCCGCGACAGGGGGCGAACCCCTACGAGCAGTACTTC.

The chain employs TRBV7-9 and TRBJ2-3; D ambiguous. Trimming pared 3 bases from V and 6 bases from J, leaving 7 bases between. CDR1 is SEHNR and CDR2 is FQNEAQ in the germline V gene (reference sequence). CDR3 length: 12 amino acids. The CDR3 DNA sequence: TGTGCCAGCAGCTTCAAGCCTGATACGCAGTATTTT. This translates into CASSFKPDTQYF.

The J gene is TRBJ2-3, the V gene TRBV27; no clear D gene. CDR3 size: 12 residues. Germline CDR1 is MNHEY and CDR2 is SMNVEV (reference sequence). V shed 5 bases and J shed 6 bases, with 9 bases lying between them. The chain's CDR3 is CASSMAPDTQYF. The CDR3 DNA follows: TGTGCCAGCAGTATGGCTCCCGATACGCAGTATTTT.

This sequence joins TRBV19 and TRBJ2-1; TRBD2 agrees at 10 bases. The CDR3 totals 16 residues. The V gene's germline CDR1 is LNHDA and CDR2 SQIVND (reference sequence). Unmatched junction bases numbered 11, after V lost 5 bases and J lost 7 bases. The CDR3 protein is CASSSRTSGSQNEQFF. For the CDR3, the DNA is TGTGCCAGTAGTTCCCGGACTAGCGGATCCCAAAATGAGCAGTTCTTC.

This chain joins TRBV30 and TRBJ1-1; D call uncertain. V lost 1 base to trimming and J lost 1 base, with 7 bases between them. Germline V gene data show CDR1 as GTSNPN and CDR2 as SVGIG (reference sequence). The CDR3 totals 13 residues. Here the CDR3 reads CAWSATWNTEAFF. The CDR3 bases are TGTGCCTGGAGTGCAACTTGGAACACTGAAGCTTTCTTT.

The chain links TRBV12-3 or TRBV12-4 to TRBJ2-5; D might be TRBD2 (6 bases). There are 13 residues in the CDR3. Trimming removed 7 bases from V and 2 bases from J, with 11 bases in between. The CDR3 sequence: CASTRGGQETQYF. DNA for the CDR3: TGTGCCAGCACCCGAGGAGGGCAAGAGACCCAGTACTTC.

Written as DNA, the CDR3 is TGTGCCACCAGGACCGGCATGAGGAACTATGGCTACACCTTC. It specifies CATRTGMRNYGYTF. The V call is TRBV24-1, the J call TRBJ1-2, with D uncertain. Germline V gene lookup returns CDR1 KGHDR and CDR2 SFDVKD. The ends were cut back, 7 bases at V and 2 bases at J, with 13 bases in the middle. The length of the CDR3 is 14 residues.

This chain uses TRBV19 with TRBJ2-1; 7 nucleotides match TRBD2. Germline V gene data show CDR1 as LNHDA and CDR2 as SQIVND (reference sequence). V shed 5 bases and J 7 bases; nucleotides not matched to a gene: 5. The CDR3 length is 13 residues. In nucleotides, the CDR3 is TGTGCCAGTAGTCTAGCGGAGGGTAATGAGCAGTTCTTC. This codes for CASSLAEGNEQFF.

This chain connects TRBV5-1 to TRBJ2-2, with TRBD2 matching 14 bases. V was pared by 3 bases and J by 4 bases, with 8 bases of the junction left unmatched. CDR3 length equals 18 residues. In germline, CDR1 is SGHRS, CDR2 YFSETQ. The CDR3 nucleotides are TGCGCCAGCAGCTCCCGACTAGCGGGGGGGCTAAGCACCGGGGAGCTGTTTTTT. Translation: CASSSRLAGGLSTGELFF.

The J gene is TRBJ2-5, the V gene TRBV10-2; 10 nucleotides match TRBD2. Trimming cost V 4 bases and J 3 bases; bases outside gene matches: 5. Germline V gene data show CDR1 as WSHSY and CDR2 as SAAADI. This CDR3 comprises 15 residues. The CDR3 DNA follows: TGCGCCAGCAGTGTTATAGGACTAGCGGAAGAGACCCAGTACTTC. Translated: CASSVIGLAEETQYF.

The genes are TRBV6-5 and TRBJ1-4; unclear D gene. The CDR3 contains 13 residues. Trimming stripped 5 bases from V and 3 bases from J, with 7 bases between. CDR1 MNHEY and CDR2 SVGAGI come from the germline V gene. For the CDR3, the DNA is TGTGCCAGCAGTAGCATTGCTAATGAAAAACTGTTTTTT. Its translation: CASSSIANEKLFF.

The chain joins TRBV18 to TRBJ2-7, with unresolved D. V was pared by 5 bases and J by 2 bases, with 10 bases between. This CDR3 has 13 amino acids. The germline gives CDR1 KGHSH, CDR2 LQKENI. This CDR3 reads CASSAMATYEQYF. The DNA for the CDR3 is TGTGCCAGCTCAGCCATGGCCACCTACGAGCAGTACTTC.

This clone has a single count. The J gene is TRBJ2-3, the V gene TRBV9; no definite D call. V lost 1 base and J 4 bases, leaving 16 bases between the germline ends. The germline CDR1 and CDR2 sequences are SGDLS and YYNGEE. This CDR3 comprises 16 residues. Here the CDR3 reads CASSVSTSLMADTQYF. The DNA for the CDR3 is TGTGCCAGCAGCGTATCTACGAGCTTGATGGCAGATACGCAGTATTTT.

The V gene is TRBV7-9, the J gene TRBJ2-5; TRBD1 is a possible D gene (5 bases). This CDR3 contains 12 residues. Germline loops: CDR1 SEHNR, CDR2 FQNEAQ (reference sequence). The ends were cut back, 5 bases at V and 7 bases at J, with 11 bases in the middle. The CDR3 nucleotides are TGTGCCAGCAGCCCCCCTCAGGGGACCCAGTACTTC. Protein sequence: CASSPPQGTQYF.

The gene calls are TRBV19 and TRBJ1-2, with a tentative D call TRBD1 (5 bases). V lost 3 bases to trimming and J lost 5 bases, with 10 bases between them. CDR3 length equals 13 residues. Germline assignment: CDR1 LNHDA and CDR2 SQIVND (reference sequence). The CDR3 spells CASSISGQYGYTF. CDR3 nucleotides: TGTGCCAGTAGTATTTCAGGGCAGTATGGCTACACCTTC. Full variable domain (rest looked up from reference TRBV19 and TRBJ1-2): DGGITQSPKYLFRKEGQNVTLSCEQNLNHDAMYWYRQDPGQGLRLIYYSQIVNDFQKGDIAEGYSVSREKKESFPLTVTSAQKNPTAFYLCASSISGQYGYTFGSGTRLTVV.